Below are 11 T cell receptor beta chains sequenced from a single sample in a study of cytomegalovirus exposure and HLA in healthy donors. PCR employed 60 Vbeta and 13 Jbeta primers. The data were produced by immunoSEQ multiplex PCR, yet TCRdb's version contains in-frame clones alone and is incomplete. The table lists approximately 92,000 clones, with just under 3.5% in the top ten. The sample was PBMCs. These receptors all stem from a woman aged 25 to 39 in good health and CMV-seronegative.

The chain has TRBV28 and TRBJ1-4; 9 nucleotides match TRBD1. The CDR3 runs to 16 residues. V lost 6 bases and J lost 5; bases outside the gene matches: 10. From germline, CDR1 is MDHEN and CDR2 SYDVKM. CDR3: CASSPAGGQGNEKLFF. The DNA of the CDR3 is TGTGCCAGCAGCCCGGCGGGCGGACAGGGGAATGAAAAACTGTTTTTT.

The rearrangement uses TRBV6-6 and TRBJ1-5; 8 bases line up with TRBD1. Trimming cost V 8 bases and J 5 bases; bases outside gene matches: 5. Per germline, CDR1 MNHNY and CDR2 SVGAGI (reference sequence). There are 13 residues in the CDR3. The CDR3 DNA sequence: TGTGCCAGCCGGGACAGGCCGGATCAGCCCCAGCATTTT. It codes for CASRDRPDQPQHF.

The chain links TRBV19 to TRBJ1-5; D is possibly TRBD1 (5 bases). Trimming stripped 4 bases from V and 4 bases from J, with 11 bases between. Germline lookup yields CDR1 LNHDA and CDR2 SQIVND (reference sequence). The CDR3 contains 14 residues. The CDR3 is CASSNRDWNQPQHF. CDR3 sequence (DNA): TGTGCCAGTAGTAACCGGGACTGGAATCAGCCCCAGCATTTT.

V usage is TRBV27 and J usage is TRBJ2-3; D perhaps matches TRBD2 (5 bases). CDR1 is MNHEY and CDR2 is SMNVEV in the germline V gene (reference sequence). Trimming shortened V by 6 bases and J by 1 base, and 8 bases separated the two germline ends. The CDR3 contains 13 residues. The CDR3 coding sequence is TGTGCCAGCAGGTACGGGGGCACAGATACGCAGTATTTT. It yields the protein CASRYGGTDTQYF.

This clone counts as medium-sized by frequency. Here the CDR3 reads CASAPTSGAVDEQFF. The CDR3 DNA sequence: TGTGCCAGCGCCCCGACTAGCGGGGCCGTGGATGAGCAGTTCTTC. This rearrangement joins TRBV6-4 to TRBJ2-1; 11 bases align to TRBD2. Trimming at V came to 8 bases and at J to 8 bases, leaving 11 bases not matched to a gene. Germline CDR1 MRHNA, CDR2 SNTAGT. The CDR3 totals 15 residues.

The chain uses TRBV6-1 and TRBJ1-5; a weak D match, TRBD1 (5 bases). The germline V gene encodes CDR1 MNHNS and CDR2 SASEGT. The CDR3 is 14 residues long. Trimming removed 4 bases from V and 2 bases from J, with 9 bases in between. The CDR3 spells CASSARVGNQPQHF. CDR3 coding DNA: TGTGCCAGCAGTGCCAGGGTTGGCAATCAGCCCCAGCATTTT.

This rearrangement joins TRBV7-9 to TRBJ2-3; D perhaps matches TRBD1 (6 bases). CDR1 and CDR2 from the germline V gene are SEHNR and FQNEAQ (reference sequence). The CDR3 covers 13 residues. Trimming left V 4 bases short and J 4 bases short, with 9 bases between. The CDR3 sequence: CASSSGTSDTQYF. In DNA form, the CDR3 reads TGTGCCAGCAGCTCCGGGACATCAGATACGCAGTATTTT.

The chain has TRBV15 and TRBJ1-1; possibly TRBD1 for D (6 bases). The CDR3 spans 18 residues. The V gene lost 0 bases and the J gene lost 5 bases, with 22 bases spanning the gap. The germline V gene encodes CDR1 LNHNV and CDR2 YYDKDF (reference sequence). DNA of the CDR3: TGTGCCACCAGCAGAGATCGGGGGGGCAGTCACCGAGATACTGAAGCTTTCTTT. It codes for CATSRDRGGSHRDTEAFF.

The CDR3 DNA reads as TGTGCCAGCAGTGAACCCCCCGGAGGGGCTTTCTTT. Amino acid sequence: CASSEPPGGAFF. The chain uses TRBV2 and TRBJ1-1; D gene uncertain. CDR3 length equals 12 residues. V was pared by 2 bases and J by 11 bases, with 12 bases between. Germline V gene sequence: CDR1 SNHLY, CDR2 FYNNEI.

The rearrangement links TRBV19 to TRBJ2-3, with TRBD1 as a possible D gene (6 bases). The CDR3 loop spans 14 amino acids. V was clipped by 7 bases and J by 4 bases, with 15 bases between them. Germline CDR1 is LNHDA and CDR2 is SQIVND (reference sequence). Here the CDR3 DNA reads TGTGCCAGTACGAGTCAATCAGGGGCAGATACGCAGTATTTT. It translates to CASTSQSGADTQYF. Filled out from reference TRBV19 and TRBJ2-3, the complete variable domain reads DGGITQSPKYLFRKEGQNVTLSCEQNLNHDAMYWYRQDPGQGLRLIYYSQIVNDFQKGDIAEGYSVSREKKESFPLTVTSAQKNPTAFYLCASTSQSGADTQYFGPGTRLTVL.

The chain has TRBV6-5 and TRBJ1-2; D is perhaps TRBD1 (5 bases). This CDR3 region has 12 residues. Germline CDR1 reads MNHEY; CDR2 reads SVGAGI. Trimming removed 10 bases at V and 5 bases at J, with 14 bases between. CDR3 DNA: TGTGCCACCACGGGGGACCTTTATGGCTACACCTTC. Translation gives CATTGDLYGYTF.